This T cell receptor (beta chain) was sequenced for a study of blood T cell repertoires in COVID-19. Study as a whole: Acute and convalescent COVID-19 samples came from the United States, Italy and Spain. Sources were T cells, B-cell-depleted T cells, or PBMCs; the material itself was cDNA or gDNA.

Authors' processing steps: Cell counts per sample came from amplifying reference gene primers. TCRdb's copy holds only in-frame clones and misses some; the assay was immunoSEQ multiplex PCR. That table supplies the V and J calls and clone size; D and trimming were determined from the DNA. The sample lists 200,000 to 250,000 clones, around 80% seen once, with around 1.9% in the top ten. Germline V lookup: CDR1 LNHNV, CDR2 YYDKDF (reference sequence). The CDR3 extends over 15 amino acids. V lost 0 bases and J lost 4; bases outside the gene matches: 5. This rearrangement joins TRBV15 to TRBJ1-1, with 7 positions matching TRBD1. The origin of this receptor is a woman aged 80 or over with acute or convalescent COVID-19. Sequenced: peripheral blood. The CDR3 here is CATSRDQGGGTEAFF. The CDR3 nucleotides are TGTGCCACCAGCAGAGATCAGGGGGGAGGCACTGAAGCTTTCTTT.